This T cell receptor beta chain appears in the sequencing data of a study of T cell changes during pregnancy in multiple sclerosis (dated by TCRdb to about 2019). Concerning the study at large: The study examined how the T cell repertoire changed over the course of pregnancy in women with multiple sclerosis.

Worth noting for this clone: Its antigen target is currently unknown. The input lacks base qualities; no much larger clone sits a single base away.

Library creation used the immunoSEQ multiplex PCR assay. Drawn from immuneACCESS, this table holds only the in-frame rearrangements with V and J called that TCRdb kept. Clones are partly lost; checked studies trace under half to an unresolved V gene and leave the rest unexplained. This sample is represented by some 42,000 clones; roughly 91% of them were singletons. The top ten hold around 0.58% of the sample. This TCR came from a female donor with multiple sclerosis, enrolled in a pregnancy study. This sample comprised CD4+ T cells from peripheral blood mononuclear cells, obtained in the third trimester of pregnancy.

The nucleotide sequence reads as follows: TGTGCCAGCAGCTTGACCGGGACAGGGCAAGACTATGGCTACACCTTC. Translated, this gives CASSLTGTGQDYGYTF. Recombination linked TRBV5-8 to TRBJ1-2; 9 bases in the junction line up with TRBD1. The germline V gene provides CDR1 SGHTS and CDR2 YDEGEE. After removal of 1 base from V and 3 bases from J, the junction retains 7 bases not matched to a gene. The CDR3 runs 16 amino acids, cysteine and phenylalanine included. Only CDR3 DNA remains: 48 bases, in frame from the first base.